This record covers a single T cell receptor (beta chain). Profiling relied on immunoSEQ multiplex PCR, and the TCRdb table lists in-frame clones only, not all of them. The sample has some 35,000 clones, about 84% seen once. This specimen comes from a study of OX40 agonist ivuxolimab in advanced cancers. Turning to the study itself: Cohort: around 83% men, mean age approximately 60, aged about 20 to 79.

The receptor was isolated from an adult with an advanced solid tumor such as melanoma, head and neck, liver or kidney cancer. Here the sequenced sample was CD4+ or CD8+ T cells sorted from blood, taken in a trial of the OX40 agonist ivuxolimab.

The DNA for the CDR3 is TGTGCCAGCAGCGTAGGAGGAGGAGCGCCGGAGACCCAGTACTTC. This gives the protein CASSVGGGAPETQYF. V is TRBV9 and J is TRBJ2-5; possible D gene TRBD2, 5 bases. Germline-derived CDR1 and CDR2 are SGDLS and YYNGEE. The CDR3 extends over 15 amino acids. Trimming removed 0 bases at V and 5 bases at J, with 14 bases between. Full variable domain (outside the CDR3, taken from reference TRBV9 and TRBJ2-5): DSGVTQTPKHLITATGQRVTLRCSPRSGDLSVYWYQQSLDQGLQFLIQYYNGEERAKGNILERFSAQQFPDLHSELNLSSLELGDSALYFCASSVGGGAPETQYFGPGTRLLVL.